These T cell receptor beta chains were read from a single sample in a study of T-cell reconstitution after alpha-beta-depleted transplantation in children. TCRdb fed the PCR reads into MiXCR, producing one record per CDR3 protein. The sample lists hundreds of thousands of distinct CDR3 sequences, under 15% occurring once. The sample was PBMCs, taken before TCRalphabeta/CD19-depleted stem cell transplant. Source of these receptors: a girl aged 2-15 years with congenital amegakaryocytic thrombocytopenia, due to receive a stem cell transplant. Both conserved end residues are part of each CDR3. The D gene is left open where the match is weak. Rows give clone size only sometimes, using once, few, many, or a class for an expanded clone.

TRBV5-1	NA	NA	TRBJ2-5	TGCGCCAGCAGCTTGGGACAGAGTTGGGGGCAAGAGACCCAGTACTTC	CASSLGQSWGQETQYF
TRBV2	NA	many	TRBJ2-1	TGTGCCAGCAGTACGAGACCTGAGCAGTTCTTC	CASSTRPEQFF
TRBV7-9	TRBD2	many	TRBJ2-1	TGTGCCAGCAGCGTTACTAGCGGGAGGGCTGGTAATGAGCAGTTCTTC	CASSVTSGRAGNEQFF
TRBV7-2	NA	few	TRBJ2-7	TGTGCCAGCAGCTTAGATAGGGCCCCCGGGAACGAGCAGTACTTC	CASSLDRAPGNEQYF
TRBV5-1	TRBD2	NA	TRBJ2-1	TGCGCCAGCAGCTTGGCCCGGGCGGGAGTGGCGTCGGCCTACAATGAGCAGTTCTTC	CASSLARAGVASAYNEQFF
TRBV20-1	TRBD2	many	TRBJ2-7	TGCAGTGCCACAAGGGGAACGGGACTAATCACCTACGAGCAGTACTTC	CSATRGTGLITYEQYF
TRBV20-1	NA	many	TRBJ2-3	TGCAGTGCTTACGGAAATACGCAGTATTTT	CSAYGNTQYF
TRBV3-1	NA	few	TRBJ1-5	TGTGCCAGCAGCCAAAAGGGGGGGCATCAGCCCCAGCATTTT	CASSQKGGHQPQHF
TRBV15	TRBD1	few	TRBJ2-5	TGTGCCACCAGGAAGGATATGGCGGGACAGGAGTACTTC	CATRKDMAGQEYF
TRBV20-1	TRBD2	few	TRBJ2-7	TGCAGTGCCAACCCGGGACTAGCGGGAGTTACGCAGTCCTTC	CSANPGLAGVTQSF
TRBV5-1	TRBD1	few	TRBJ1-5	TGCGCCAGCCCGGACAGGGGGGAGGTCAATCAGCCCCAGCATTTT	CASPDRGEVNQPQHF
TRBV5-1	TRBD2	many	TRBJ2-7	TGCGCCAGCAGCAAGGCCCTAGCGGGAGCAGTCGACGAGCAGTACTTC	CASSKALAGAVDEQYF
TRBV25-1	NA	many	TRBJ2-7	TGTGCCAGCAGTGAATGGGCCACCTCCTACGAGCAGTACTTC	CASSEWATSYEQYF
TRBV20-1	TRBD2	many	TRBJ2-3	TGCAGTGCTAGCAGCGGGAGGGCCCCAGATACGCAGTATTTT	CSASSGRAPDTQYF
TRBV20-1	TRBD2	NA	TRBJ2-3	TGCAGTGCTAGTACTAGCGGGAGCAGGGGGGCTGATTGGGATACGCAGTATTTT	CSASTSGSRGADWDTQYF
TRBV28	NA	few	TRBJ2-2	TGTGCCAGCACTACAGGGTTTTTGAACACCGGGGAGCTGTTTTTT	CASTTGFLNTGELFF
TRBV20-1	NA	many	TRBJ2-3	TGCAGTGCTTTTCTTACAGATACGCAGTATTTT	CSAFLTDTQYF
TRBV20-1	NA	NA	TRBJ2-2	TGCAGTGCTTCCCCTCCTACAGGGTTCACCGGGGAGCTGTTTTTT	CSASPPTGFTGELFF
TRBV20-1	TRBD2	few	TRBJ2-7	TGCAGTGGAGGGGCAGCGGGGGACTACGAGCAGTACTTC	CSGGAAGDYEQYF
TRBV27	NA	many	TRBJ2-1	TGTGCCAGCATGATTCCGGGATTCAATGAGCAGTTCTTC	CASMIPGFNEQFF
TRBV5-1	TRBD2	NA	TRBJ2-5	TGCGCCAGCAGCCGAGCGGGGAGGGCACAGACCCAGTACTTC	CASSRAGRAQTQYF
TRBV5-1	NA	few	TRBJ2-3	TGCGCCAGCATACCTAGCGCCGGCACAGATACGCAGTATTTT	CASIPSAGTDTQYF
TRBV4-2	TRBD2	many	TRBJ2-3	TGTGCCAGCAGCCTGGGACTAGCGGGAGTTACTGACACAGATACGCAGTATTTT	CASSLGLAGVTDTDTQYF
TRBV7-2	TRBD2	many	TRBJ2-7	TGCGCCAGCAGCTTTGGCGGGAGATCCTACGAGCAGTACTTC	CASSFGGRSYEQYF
TRBV7-9	NA	NA	TRBJ2-2	TGTGCCAGCAGCGCTCAGGGGGAGCTGTTTTTT	CASSAQGELFF
TRBV11-1	NA	NA	TRBJ2-6	TGTGCCAGCAGCTTAGGGCCTTTTACAGGTACTGGGGCCAACGTCCTGACTTTC	CASSLGPFTGTGANVLTF
TRBV28	NA	NA	TRBJ1-5	TGTGCCAGCAGCCCTGAGGGGGGCTTCTACAATCAGCCCCAGCATTTT	CASSPEGGFYNQPQHF
TRBV7-9	NA	once	TRBJ1-1	TGTGCCAGCAGCCTACTGCCGGGACCAGTGAACACTGAAGCTTTCTTT	CASSLLPGPVNTEAFF
TRBV7-9	NA	few	TRBJ1-6	TGTGCCAGCGACAGGTTCTCCTATAATTCACCCCTCCACTTT	CASDRFSYNSPLHF
TRBV6-5	NA	many	TRBJ2-1	TGTGCCAGCAGTCCCGCCGGAAGCTCCTACAATGAGCAGTTCTTC	CASSPAGSSYNEQFF
TRBV6-2/TRBV6-3	TRBD1	NA	TRBJ2-5	TGTGCCAGCAGCCGAATTACCGGGACAGCTAGCCGGGAGACCCAGTACTTC	CASSRITGTASRETQYF
TRBV29-1	TRBD1	NA	TRBJ1-1	TGCAGCGTTGGCAGGGGGCCTGAAGCTTTCTTT	CSVGRGPEAFF
TRBV5-1	TRBD2	few	TRBJ2-3	TGCGCCAGCAGCGCGGGGACTAGCGGGATGGAAGATACGCAGTATTTT	CASSAGTSGMEDTQYF
TRBV12-3/TRBV12-4	NA	many	TRBJ2-2	TGTGCCAGCAGTCCGCAGGGGCCCGGGGAGCTGTTTTTT	CASSPQGPGELFF
TRBV5-1	TRBD1	many	TRBJ2-7	TGCGCCAGCAGAATTGGGACAGTAACCTACGAGCAGTACTTC	CASRIGTVTYEQYF
TRBV10-2	TRBD1	NA	TRBJ2-3	TGCGCCAGCAGTGTCCCCCGGGACAGGGGATCGCCAAGGGCTGATACGCAGTATTTT	CASSVPRDRGSPRADTQYF
TRBV29-1	NA	many	TRBJ2-5	TGCAGCGTTGCTCGGCAGCAAGAGACCCAGTACTTC	CSVARQQETQYF
TRBV7-8	TRBD1	NA	TRBJ1-2	TGTGCCAGCAGCTTAGAATCTCAGGGGGAGGACTACACCTTC	CASSLESQGEDYTF
TRBV20-1	NA	many	TRBJ2-7	TGCAGTGCTAGTCTCCAGGGAGTTCGGGAGCAGTACTTC	CSASLQGVREQYF
TRBV20-1	NA	many	TRBJ1-1	TGCAGTGCTGGACAGATGTCAGCTGAAGCTTTCTTT	CSAGQMSAEAFF
TRBV20-1	NA	many	TRBJ2-7	TGCAGTGCTAGAGTTCGGTACTCCTACGAGCAGTACTTC	CSARVRYSYEQYF
TRBV2	TRBD1	many	TRBJ1-2	TGTGCCAGCAGTGAAGGTGGGACAGGGAACTATGGCTACACCTTC	CASSEGGTGNYGYTF
TRBV20-1	TRBD2	many	TRBJ2-7	TGCAGTGCTAGTTTTAGCGGGAGGGGGATCGAGCAGTACTTC	CSASFSGRGIEQYF
TRBV3-1	NA	NA	TRBJ1-1	TGTGCCAGCAGCCAAGAGACGAACACTGAAGCTTTCTTT	CASSQETNTEAFF
TRBV5-1	NA	many	TRBJ2-2	TGCGCCAGCAGCTTCGAGGGAGAGGACACCGGGGAGCTGTTTTTT	CASSFEGEDTGELFF
TRBV10-1	NA	NA	TRBJ2-2	TGCGCCAGCAGTGAGTCTACTCTTCCCGGGGAGCTGTTTTTT	CASSESTLPGELFF
TRBV20-1	NA	few	TRBJ2-2	TGCAGTGCTAGGGCGGACACCTACACTTTTCCCGAGCTGTTTTTT	CSARADTYTFPELFF
TRBV4-2	TRBD2	many	TRBJ2-7	TGTGCCAGCAGCCAAATGTTCGGCGGGAGCTCCTACGAGCAGTACTTC	CASSQMFGGSSYEQYF
TRBV15	NA	many	TRBJ2-7	TGTGCCTCAGGGGAGGCCCCCCACGAGCAGTACTTC	CASGEAPHEQYF
TRBV12-3/TRBV12-4	TRBD2	NA	TRBJ2-1	TGTGCCAGCAGTTTAGCCTCGGCTAGCGGGCAGTTCTTC	CASSLASASGQFF
TRBV29-1	TRBD2	few	TRBJ2-2	TGCAGCGTGACAAAAGCGGGAGGCGGCACCGGGGAGCTGTTTTTT	CSVTKAGGGTGELFF
TRBV21-1	NA	NA	TRBJ2-1	TGTGCCAGCAGGTGGGACAAATCCAAAAGGAGCTCCTACAATGAGCAGTTCTTC	CASRWDKSKRSSYNEQFF